Shown below are 29 T cell receptor beta chains from a single sample sequenced in a study of cytomegalovirus exposure and HLA in healthy donors. The protocol was immunoSEQ multiplex PCR, while the TCRdb copy is restricted to in-frame clones and leaves out a portion. The sample has 150,000 to 200,000 clones; about four fifths are singletons. The sequencing sample was made of PBMCs. The origin of the receptors is a man younger than 40 in good health and CMV-seropositive.

The rearrangement links TRBV27 to TRBJ2-5, with 8 positions matching TRBD2. The CDR3 loop spans 15 amino acids. Germline V CDR1 and CDR2: MNHEY, SMNVEV (reference sequence). The trim removed 6 bases at V and 4 bases at J, leaving 10 bases unmatched. This CDR3 is CASSRGLVLGETQYF. The CDR3 region has the DNA TGTGCCAGCAGCCGGGGACTAGTCTTGGGAGAGACCCAGTACTTC.

The genes are TRBV7-9 and TRBJ2-7; 8 bases line up with TRBD1. Germline CDR1 reads SEHNR; CDR2 reads FQNEAQ (reference sequence). Unmatched junction bases numbered 3, after V lost 5 bases and J lost 3 bases. The CDR3 runs to 13 residues. The DNA for the CDR3 is TGTGCCAGCAGCCCCGACAGGGGCTACGAGCAGTACTTC. It is translated as CASSPDRGYEQYF.

The chain carries TRBV28 and TRBJ2-3; 8 positions agree with TRBD1. This CDR3 is 13 amino acids long. With V trimmed by 6 bases and J by 3 bases, 2 bases remained unmatched. From germline, CDR1 is MDHEN and CDR2 SYDVKM. The CDR3 reads CASRRTGTDTQYF. CDR3 nucleotides: TGTGCCAGCAGACGGACAGGGACAGATACGCAGTATTTT.

The rearrangement links TRBV10-3 to TRBJ1-6, with unresolved D. Germline CDR1 and CDR2: ENHRY and SYGVKD. There are 13 residues in the CDR3. With 11 bases removed from V and 4 bases from J, the gap between germline ends came to 12 bases. This chain's CDR3 is CAGTVSYNSPLHF. The CDR3 bases are TGTGCCGGTACAGTATCTTATAATTCACCCCTCCACTTT.

Written as DNA, the CDR3 is TGTGCCAGCAGCTTAGCAACCGGGCGGGGCTCTTCCACAGATACGCAGTATTTT. This encodes CASSLATGRGSSTDTQYF. The chain employs TRBV7-7 and TRBJ2-3; tentative D call: TRBD2 (6 bases). Trimming pared 0 bases from V and 2 bases from J, leaving 18 bases between. The CDR3 runs 18 residues. Germline V lookup: CDR1 SSHAT, CDR2 FNYEAQ (reference sequence). Full variable domain (rest looked up from reference TRBV7-7 and TRBJ2-3): GAGVSQSPRYKVTKRGQDVTLRCDPISSHATLYWYQQALGQGPEFLTYFNYEAQPDKSGLPSDRFSAERPEGSISTLTIQRTEQRDSAMYRCASSLATGRGSSTDTQYFGPGTRLTVL.

The V call is TRBV5-6, the J call TRBJ2-3, with D possibly matching TRBD1 (6 bases). Per the germline V gene, CDR1 is SGHDT and CDR2 is YYEEEE. This CDR3 is built from 13 residues. V lost 3 bases to trimming and J lost 2 bases, with 7 bases between them. The CDR3 DNA follows: TGTGCCAGCAGCTGGGACAACACAGATACGCAGTATTTT. Translating it yields CASSWDNTDTQYF.

The chain's CDR3 is CASSLELADTDTQYF. CDR3 sequence (DNA): TGCGCCAGCAGCTTGGAACTAGCGGACACAGATACGCAGTATTTT. This chain connects TRBV5-1 to TRBJ2-3, with TRBD2 matching over 8 bases. Germline lookup yields CDR1 SGHRS and CDR2 YFSETQ. The ends lost 0 bases at V and 2 bases at J; junction bases unmatched: 2. This CDR3 has 15 amino acids.

This clone was found a few times. The rearrangement links TRBV27 to TRBJ2-1; 10 positions agree with TRBD2. The CDR3 extends over 14 amino acids. V shed 7 bases and J 3 bases; nucleotides not matched to a gene: 3. CDR1 and CDR2 from the germline V gene are MNHEY and SMNVEV (reference sequence). CDR3 DNA sequence: TGTGCCAGCATAGGACTAGCGGACTACAATGAGCAGTTCTTC. Translation gives CASIGLADYNEQFF.

The chain is built from TRBV10-1 and TRBJ1-1, with D possibly matching TRBD1 (5 bases). The germline V and J ends were trimmed by 4 bases and 3 bases, with 12 bases remaining between them. CDR3 length: 14 amino acids. Looked up from germline, CDR1 is WNHNN and CDR2 is SYGVQD (reference sequence). In DNA form, the CDR3 reads TGCGCCAGCAGTGTGGGAGGGGTAGACACTGAAGCTTTCTTT. This encodes CASSVGGVDTEAFF.

This CDR3 is CSARWQETQYF. The CDR3 DNA sequence: TGCAGTGCTCGGTGGCAAGAGACCCAGTACTTC. The genes are TRBV20-1 and TRBJ2-5; D is unclear. Trimming cost V 5 bases and J 2 bases, with 6 bases left between them. Germline V gene sequence: CDR1 DFQATT, CDR2 SNEGSKA (reference sequence). The CDR3 covers 11 residues.

J is TRBJ1-5 and V is TRBV6-5, with TRBD1 matching over 9 bases. Germline CDR1 is MNHEY and CDR2 is SVGAGI. Unmatched junction bases numbered 4, after V lost 5 bases and J lost 2 bases. This CDR3 has 15 residues. The CDR3 reads CASSPGQGGNQPQHF. CDR3 sequence (DNA): TGTGCCAGCAGTCCGGGACAGGGTGGCAATCAGCCCCAGCATTTT.

V usage is TRBV5-6 and J usage is TRBJ2-5; 10 bases are shared with TRBD2. Germline CDR1 is SGHDT and CDR2 is YYEEEE. This CDR3 has 17 amino acids. V dropped 4 bases and J dropped 2; count of bases not matched to a gene: 11. The CDR3 is CASSATTSGDSQETQYF. In nucleotides, the CDR3 is TGTGCCAGCAGCGCCACCACTAGCGGGGACTCTCAAGAGACCCAGTACTTC.

The chain links TRBV14 to TRBJ1-1; no firm D call. Germline V gives CDR1 SGHDN, CDR2 FVKESK. Trimming took off 0 bases at V and 10 bases at J, with 12 bases between the two ends. The CDR3 spans 13 residues. The DNA for the CDR3 is TGTGCCAGCAGCCAAGAGCGGAGGGCACGAGCTTTCTTT. Its protein is CASSQERRARAFF.

V is TRBV9 and J is TRBJ2-1; no clear D. The CDR3 runs 14 residues. The germline V gene encodes CDR1 SGDLS and CDR2 YYNGEE. The germline V and J ends were trimmed by 6 bases and 2 bases, with 12 bases remaining between them. The CDR3 DNA sequence: TGTGCCAGCAACCACCCAGGAACCTACAATGAGCAGTTCTTC. It encodes CASNHPGTYNEQFF. Together with reference TRBV9 and TRBJ2-1, the CDR3 gives the full variable domain: DSGVTQTPKHLITATGQRVTLRCSPRSGDLSVYWYQQSLDQGLQFLIQYYNGEERAKGNILERFSAQQFPDLHSELNLSSLELGDSALYFCASNHPGTYNEQFFGPGTRLTVL.

The chain carries TRBV10-1 and TRBJ2-7; 9 positions match TRBD1. After removal of 1 base from V and 0 bases from J, the junction contained 1 base not matched to a gene. The germline CDR1 and CDR2 sequences are WNHNN and SYGVQD (reference sequence). This CDR3 contains 15 residues. The CDR3 coding sequence is TGCGCCAGCAGTGAGTGGGACAGGGCCTCCTACGAGCAGTACTTC. Translating gives CASSEWDRASYEQYF.

The V gene is TRBV5-1, the J gene TRBJ1-6; TRBD1 aligns across 7 bases. Looked up from germline, CDR1 is SGHRS and CDR2 is YFSETQ. V was clipped by 2 bases and J by 0 bases; unmatched bases: 11. CDR3 length: 19 amino acids. In DNA, the CDR3 is TGCGCCAGCAGCTTATTTTTCGGGGGACAGAGCTCCTATAATTCACCCCTCCACTTT. Its translation is CASSLFFGGQSSYNSPLHF.

This chain connects TRBV4-1 to TRBJ2-7; TRBD2 matches 12 bases. Germline-derived CDR1 and CDR2 are MGHRA and YSYEKL. The junction had 3 bases not matched to a gene; V was cut back by 2 bases and J by 4 bases. The CDR3 consists of 15 residues. The DNA for the CDR3 is TGCGCCAGCAGCCAACTAGCGGGGGGGCCATACGAGCAGTACTTC. This sequence encodes CASSQLAGGPYEQYF.

The chain is built from TRBV5-1 and TRBJ2-1; 13 bases are shared with TRBD2. J was trimmed by 7 bases and V by 3 bases; bases with no gene match: 7. Per germline, CDR1 SGHRS and CDR2 YFSETQ. CDR3 length: 16 residues. The CDR3 here is CASSSPGLAGRNEQFF. In nucleotides, the CDR3 is TGCGCCAGCAGCTCCCCGGGACTAGCGGGACGAAATGAGCAGTTCTTC. The full variable domain, its missing parts supplied by reference TRBV5-1 and TRBJ2-1, is KAGVTQTPRYLIKTRGQQVTLSCSPISGHRSVSWYQQTPGQGLQFLFEYFSETQRNKGNFPGRFSGRQFSNSRSEMNVSTLELGDSALYLCASSSPGLAGRNEQFFGPGTRLTVL.

The CDR3 DNA is TGTGCCAGCAGTTCCGACGAAGGATTTAGCGCCAAAAACATTCAGTACTTC. Protein product: CASSSDEGFSAKNIQYF. The genes are TRBV28 and TRBJ2-4; no firm D call. Germline V lookup: CDR1 MDHEN, CDR2 SYDVKM. This CDR3 contains 17 residues. V was shortened by 4 bases and J by 1 base, with 17 bases between the two germline ends.

Regarding this clone: A read error may account for a junction end that differs from germline. V usage is TRBV13 and J usage is TRBJ2-3, with TRBD1 matching 7 bases. Germline CDR1 PRHDT, CDR2 FYEKMQ (reference sequence). The CDR3 spans 18 residues. As DNA, the CDR3 is TGTGCCAGCAGCACGCCGGGACAGTCTATTTCTAGCACAGATACGCGGTATTTT. As protein: CASSTPGQSISSTDTRYF.

The CDR3 loop reads CASSSGDTGELFF. The DNA for the CDR3 is TGTGCCAGCAGCTCCGGAGACACCGGGGAGCTGTTTTTT. V is TRBV7-3 and J is TRBJ2-2; D is unclear. Germline V lookup: CDR1 SGHTA, CDR2 FQGTGA. V dropped 4 bases and J dropped 3 bases, with 6 bases sitting between them. The CDR3 has 13 residues.

The J gene is TRBJ2-5, the V gene TRBV6-6, with D possibly TRBD2 on 7 matching bases. V dropped 7 bases and J dropped 3 bases, with 21 bases sitting between them. Per germline, CDR1 MNHNY and CDR2 SVGAGI (reference sequence). The CDR3 has 16 residues. CDR3 sequence reads: CASTSGRGAKEETQYF. The DNA of the CDR3 is TGTGCCAGCACCTCGGGACGGGGGGCTAAGGAAGAGACCCAGTACTTC.

This clone showed up just a few times. V and J are TRBV28 and TRBJ1-4, with TRBD1 matching 8 bases. Germline V gene data show CDR1 as MDHEN and CDR2 as SYDVKM. The CDR3 is made up of 14 amino acids. V shed 5 bases and J 10 bases; nucleotides not matched to a gene: 9. The CDR3 loop is CASSPFGQGGKLFF. The CDR3 bases are TGTGCCAGCAGTCCGTTCGGACAGGGCGGAAAACTGTTTTTT.

V usage is TRBV9 and J usage is TRBJ1-6; the match to TRBD1 covers 11 bases. The junction had 2 bases not matched to a gene; V was cut back by 4 bases and J by 8 bases. This CDR3 is 14 amino acids long. Germline lookup yields CDR1 SGDLS and CDR2 YYNGEE. CDR3: CASSTGQGDSPLHF. Written as DNA, the CDR3 is TGTGCCAGCAGCACGGGACAGGGGGATTCACCCCTCCACTTT.

The chain uses TRBV4-2 and TRBJ1-1, with D tentatively TRBD1 (5 bases). The CDR3 loop spans 20 amino acids. V was shortened by 3 bases and J by 5 bases, with 31 bases between the two germline ends. Germline assignment: CDR1 LGHNA and CDR2 YNFKEQ. The CDR3 sequence: CASSQPYGRTATDQGTEAFF. As DNA, the CDR3 is TGTGCCAGCAGCCAGCCTTACGGACGTACGGCAACCGACCAGGGTACTGAAGCTTTCTTT.

This chain connects TRBV5-4 to TRBJ2-3, with 7 bases that match TRBD1. V dropped 4 bases and J dropped 8; count of bases not matched to a gene: 13. The germline CDR1 and CDR2 sequences are SGHNT and YYREEE (reference sequence). The CDR3 sequence is 15 residues long. The CDR3 nucleotides read TGTGCCAGCAGCCCCGGGACAGTTTTAGGCGGTACGCAGTATTTT. This codes for CASSPGTVLGGTQYF.

The chain employs TRBV7-2 and TRBJ2-3, with 10 bases aligning to TRBD2. The CDR3 loop spans 16 amino acids. With V trimmed by 5 bases and J by 4 bases, 9 bases remained unmatched. Looked up from germline, CDR1 is SGHTA and CDR2 is FQGNSA. The CDR3 DNA is TGTGCCAGCAGCCCGATTACTAGCGGGGTCGCAGATACGCAGTATTTT. Protein product: CASSPITSGVADTQYF.

This chain uses TRBV7-3 with TRBJ2-5; 7 bases are a match to TRBD1. Germline lookup yields CDR1 SGHTA and CDR2 FQGTGA. V gave up 6 bases and J gave up 3 bases; unmatched junction bases: 4. The CDR3 has 13 residues. CDR3 region: CASRAQGKETQYF. The CDR3 DNA follows: TGTGCCAGCAGGGCACAGGGGAAAGAGACCCAGTACTTC.

V usage is TRBV7-8 and J usage is TRBJ2-7; D might be TRBD1 (5 bases). The CDR3 has 13 residues. The V gene's germline CDR1 is SGHVS and CDR2 FQNEAQ. Trimming took off 0 bases at V and 3 bases at J, with 6 bases between the two ends. CDR3 region: CASSLATDYEQYF. The CDR3 bases are TGTGCCAGCAGCTTAGCGACAGACTACGAGCAGTACTTC.